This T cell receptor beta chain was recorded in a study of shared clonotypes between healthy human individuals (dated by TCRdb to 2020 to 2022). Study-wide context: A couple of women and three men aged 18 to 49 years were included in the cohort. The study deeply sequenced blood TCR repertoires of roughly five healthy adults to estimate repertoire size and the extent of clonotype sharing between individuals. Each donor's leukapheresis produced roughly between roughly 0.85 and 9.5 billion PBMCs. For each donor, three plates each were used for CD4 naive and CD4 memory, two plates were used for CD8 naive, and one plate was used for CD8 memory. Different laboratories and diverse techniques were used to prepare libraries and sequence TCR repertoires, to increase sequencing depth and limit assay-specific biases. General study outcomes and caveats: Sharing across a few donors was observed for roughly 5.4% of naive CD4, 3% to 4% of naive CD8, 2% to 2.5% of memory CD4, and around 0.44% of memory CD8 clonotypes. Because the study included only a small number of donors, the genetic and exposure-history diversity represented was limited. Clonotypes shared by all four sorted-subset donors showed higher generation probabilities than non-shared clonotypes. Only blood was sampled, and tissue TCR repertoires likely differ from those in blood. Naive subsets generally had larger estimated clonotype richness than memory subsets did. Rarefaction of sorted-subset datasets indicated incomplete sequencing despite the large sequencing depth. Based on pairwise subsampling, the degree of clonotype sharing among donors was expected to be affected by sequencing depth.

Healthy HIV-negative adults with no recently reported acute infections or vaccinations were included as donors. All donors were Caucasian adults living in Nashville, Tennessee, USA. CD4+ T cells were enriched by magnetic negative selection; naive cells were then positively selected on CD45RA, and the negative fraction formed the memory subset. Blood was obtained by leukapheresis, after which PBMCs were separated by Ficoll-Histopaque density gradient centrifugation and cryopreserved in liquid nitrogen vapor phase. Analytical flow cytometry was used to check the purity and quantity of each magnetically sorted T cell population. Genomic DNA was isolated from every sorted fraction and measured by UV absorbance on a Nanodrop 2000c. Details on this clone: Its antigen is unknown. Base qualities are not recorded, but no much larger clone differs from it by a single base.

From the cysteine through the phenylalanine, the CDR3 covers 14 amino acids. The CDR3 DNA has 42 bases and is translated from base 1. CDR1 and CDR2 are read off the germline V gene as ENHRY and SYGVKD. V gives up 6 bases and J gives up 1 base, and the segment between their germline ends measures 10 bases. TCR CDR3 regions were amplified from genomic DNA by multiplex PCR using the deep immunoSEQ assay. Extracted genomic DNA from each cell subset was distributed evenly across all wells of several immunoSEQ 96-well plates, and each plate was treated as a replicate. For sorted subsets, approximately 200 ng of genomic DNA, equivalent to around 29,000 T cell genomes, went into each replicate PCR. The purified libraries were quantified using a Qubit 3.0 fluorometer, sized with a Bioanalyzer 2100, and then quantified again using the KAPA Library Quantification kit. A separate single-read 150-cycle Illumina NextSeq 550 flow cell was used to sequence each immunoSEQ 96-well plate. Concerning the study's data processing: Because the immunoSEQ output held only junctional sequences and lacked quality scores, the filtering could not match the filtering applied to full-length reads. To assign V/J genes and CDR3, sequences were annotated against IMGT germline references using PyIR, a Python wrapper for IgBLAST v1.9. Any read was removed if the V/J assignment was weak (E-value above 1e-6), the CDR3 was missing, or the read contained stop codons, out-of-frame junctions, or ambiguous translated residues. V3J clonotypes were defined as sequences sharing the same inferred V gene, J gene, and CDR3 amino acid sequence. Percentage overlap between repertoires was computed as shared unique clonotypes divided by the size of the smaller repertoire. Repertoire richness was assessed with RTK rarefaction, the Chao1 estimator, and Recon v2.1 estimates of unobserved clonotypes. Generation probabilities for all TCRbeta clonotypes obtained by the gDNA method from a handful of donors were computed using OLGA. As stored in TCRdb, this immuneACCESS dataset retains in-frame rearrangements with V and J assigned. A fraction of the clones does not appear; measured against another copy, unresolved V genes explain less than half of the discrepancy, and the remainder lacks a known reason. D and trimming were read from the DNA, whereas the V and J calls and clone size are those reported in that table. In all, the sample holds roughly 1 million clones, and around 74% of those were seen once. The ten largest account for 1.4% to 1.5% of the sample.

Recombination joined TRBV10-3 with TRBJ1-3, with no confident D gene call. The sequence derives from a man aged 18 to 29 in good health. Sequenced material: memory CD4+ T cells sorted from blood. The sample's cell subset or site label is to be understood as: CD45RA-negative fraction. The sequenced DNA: TGTGCCATCAGACTCTCAGATTCTGGAAACACCATATATTTT. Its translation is CAIRLSDSGNTIYF.